Listed below are T cell receptor beta chains from one sample, sequenced in a study of T-cell reconstitution after alpha-beta-depleted transplantation in children. TCRdb fed the PCR reads into MiXCR, producing one record per CDR3 protein. The sample has 200,000 to 250,000 distinct CDR3 sequences; about a tenth are singletons. The sequences come from PBMCs, collected before TCRalphabeta/CD19-depleted stem cell transplant. These receptors came from a child less than two years old with acute myeloid leukemia, due to receive a stem cell transplant. Both conserved end residues are part of each CDR3. A D gene is named only where the DNA matches it firmly. Not all rows give a size; the values are once, few, many and, for expanded clones, a class.

>many|TRBV25-1|TRBJ1-6|NA
TGTGCCAGCAGTGCCGGAAATAATTCACCCCTCCACTTT
CASSAGNNSPLHF
>many|TRBV6-4|TRBJ2-1|NA
TGTGCCAGCAACCCCCCGGGGCCGAAACTTTACAATGAGCAGTTCTTC
CASNPPGPKLYNEQFF
>many|TRBV27|TRBJ2-5|NA
TGTGCCAGCAGTTTGCATAGCGGAAAAGAGACCCAGTACTTC
CASSLHSGKETQYF
>NA|TRBV30|TRBJ1-2|NA
TGTGCCTGGAAATACGGCAGGGGTTACTATGGCTACACCTTC
CAWKYGRGYYGYTF
>few|TRBV28|TRBJ1-2|NA
TGTGCCAGCAGTTCTGGCCCTGGCTATGGCTACACCTTC
CASSSGPGYGYTF
>NA|TRBV7-3|TRBJ1-4|NA
TGTGCCAGCAGCCCCAACAGGGACGGGAGAGAAAAACTGTTTTTT
CASSPNRDGREKLFF
>few|TRBV19|TRBJ2-2|NA
TGTGCCAGTAGTATCAGATCGATGAACACCGGGGAGCTGTTTTTT
CASSIRSMNTGELFF
>many|TRBV20-1|TRBJ1-6|NA
TGCAGTGCAGTAACCTCGGGACGTTATAATTCACCCCTCCACTTT
CSAVTSGRYNSPLHF
>NA|TRBV10-3|TRBJ2-5|TRBD1
TGTGCCATCAGTGAACAGGGGGCCGAGACCCAGTACTTC
CAISEQGAETQYF
>many|TRBV5-1|TRBJ2-7|NA
TGCGCCAGCAGCTTGGGCAACTCCTACGAGCAGTACTTC
CASSLGNSYEQYF
>many|TRBV9|TRBJ2-2|NA
TGTGCCAGCAGCCCGACAGGGAGGGACACCGGGGAGCTGTTTTTT
CASSPTGRDTGELFF
>many|TRBV14|TRBJ1-6|NA
TGTGCCAGCCTAAACGACAGTCCTTCACCCCTCCACTTT
CASLNDSPSPLHF
>many|TRBV20-1|TRBJ2-1|NA
TGCAGTGCTCGTGGAGTTTACAATGAGCAGTTCTTC
CSARGVYNEQFF
>many|TRBV11-2|TRBJ1-4|NA
TGTGCCAGCAGCCACCGAGGACCAACTAATGAAAAACTGTTTTTT
CASSHRGPTNEKLFF
>many|TRBV10-3|TRBJ1-5|NA
TGTGCCAGCGCATCTGAAGGCAATCAGCCCCAGCATTTT
CASASEGNQPQHF
>NA|TRBV6-5|TRBJ2-1|NA
TGTGCCAGCAGTTACTCGAAGCGAATTGAGCAGTTCTTC
CASSYSKRIEQFF
>many|TRBV5-4|TRBJ2-3|TRBD2
TGTGCCAGCAGCTTCAAGCGGGGTTACACAGATACGCAGTATTTT
CASSFKRGYTDTQYF
>NA|TRBV13|TRBJ2-2|NA
TGTGCCAGCAGCTGGCGGCACGGCGGGGAGCTGTTTTTT
CASSWRHGGELFF
>NA|TRBV7-2|TRBJ2-3|NA
TGTGCCAGCAGCTGGGACATAAACACCGATACGAAGTATTTT
CASSWDINTDTKYF
>many|TRBV4-1|TRBJ2-3|NA
TGCGCCAGCAGCCAGGATTCAGATACGCAGTATTTT
CASSQDSDTQYF
>many|TRBV20-1|TRBJ1-5|NA
TGCAGTGCTAGGTCAGACGTCAATCAGCCCCAGCATTTT
CSARSDVNQPQHF
>many|TRBV10-3|TRBJ2-1|NA
TGTGCCATCAGTAACAGGTCGAGCTCCTACAATGAGCAGTTCTTC
CAISNRSSSYNEQFF
>many|TRBV15|TRBJ2-7|TRBD2
TGTGCCACCAGCAGAGATCGGGCTAGCGGGAGATACGAGCAGTACTTC
CATSRDRASGRYEQYF
>many|TRBV5-1|TRBJ2-3|NA
TGCGCCAGCAGCCCCAGGGGAGGGGGCCAAGTCGGGACAGATACGCAGTATTTT
CASSPRGGGQVGTDTQYF
>many|TRBV4-3|TRBJ2-3|NA
TGCGCCAGCAGCCAACGGCTCTTGGGGGATACGCAGTATTTT
CASSQRLLGDTQYF
>many|TRBV5-5|TRBJ2-3|NA
TGTGCCAGCAGCTTGGGGGCTTGGCTGCGAAGCACAGATACGCAGTATTTT
CASSLGAWLRSTDTQYF
>many|TRBV20-1|TRBJ2-2|NA
TGCAGTGCTAGTCGTTCAGGGGCGGTCGGGGAGCTGTTTTTT
CSASRSGAVGELFF
>many|TRBV7-2|TRBJ2-2|NA
TGTGCCAGCAGCTCGCTATTCCGGGACTCAACCTTCAACACCGGGGAGCTGTTTTTT
CASSSLFRDSTFNTGELFF
>many|TRBV10-2|TRBJ2-3|NA
TGCGCCAGCAGTGAAGGGCCCTTCGCGGGATACACAGATACGCAGTATTTT
CASSEGPFAGYTDTQYF
>many|TRBV10-3|TRBJ1-1|NA
TGTGCCATCAGTGACCAGGGGCCTGAAGCTTTCTTT
CAISDQGPEAFF
>NA|TRBV18|TRBJ1-2|TRBD1
TGTGCCAGCACGGGACAGGAAATAGGCTACACCTTC
CASTGQEIGYTF
>many|TRBV7-2|TRBJ2-3|NA
TGTGCCAGCAACCTAGGAGGCGATACGCAGTATTTT
CASNLGGDTQYF
>many|TRBV5-1|TRBJ2-6|NA
TGCGCCAGCACCGGGGCCAACGTCCTGACTTTC
CASTGANVLTF
>many|TRBV28|TRBJ2-7|NA
TGTGCCAGCAGGGGGCAGGGAACATTTTCCTACGAGCAGTACTTC
CASRGQGTFSYEQYF
>many|TRBV7-2|TRBJ2-2|NA
TGTGCCAGCAGCTTAGGAGAAACCGGGGAGCTGTTTTTT
CASSLGETGELFF
>many|TRBV13|TRBJ1-1|TRBD1
TGTGCCAGCCGGACAGGACGGGGGACTGAAGCTTTCTTT
CASRTGRGTEAFF
>many|TRBV7-2|TRBJ1-1|NA
TGTGCCAGCAGCTCAATGAACACTGAAGCTTTCTTT
CASSSMNTEAFF
>many|TRBV20-1|TRBJ2-3|TRBD2
TGCAGTGCTAGAGATAGTCTCTCCTTCCTAGCGGGAGTGACAGATACGCAGTATTTT
CSARDSLSFLAGVTDTQYF
>few|TRBV19|TRBJ1-1|NA
TGTGCCAGTAGAACGGCCGGACCCACTGAAGCTTTCTTT
CASRTAGPTEAFF
>few|TRBV11-2|TRBJ2-7|NA
TGTGCCAGCAGCTTACAAGCTTTCCCCGGGGGCGAGCAGTACTTC
CASSLQAFPGGEQYF